This T cell receptor (beta chain) stems from a study of control samples from healthy donors and cancer patients. Measured with immunoSEQ multiplex PCR; TCRdb has only the in-frame clones, and not every one. The sample records about 61,000 clones, around 89% being singletons. This clone was recorded once. The CDR3 contains 15 residues. CDR1 is LNHNV and CDR2 is YYDKDF in the germline V gene (reference sequence). V gave up 5 bases and J gave up 8 bases, with 18 bases separating them. The sequence came from a man between 60 and 75 years old with colorectal cancer. Source material: PBMCs. The chain links TRBV15 to TRBJ1-4, with D uncertain. The CDR3 loop reads CATSRERGFGEKLFF. Here the CDR3 DNA reads TGTGCCACCAGCCGCGAAAGAGGTTTTGGCGAAAAACTGTTTTTT.